Shown below are 31 T cell receptor beta chains from a single sample sequenced in a study of vaccination effects on CD4 cells after COVID-19. No antigen has been assigned to these receptors. Method: immunoSEQ multiplex PCR; TCRdb's copy keeps in-frame clones and lacks some. The sample has roughly 50,000 clones; approximately 70% are singletons. The culture ran for 10 days, and then CD4+ T cells were isolated. The sequencing used CD4+ T cells from PBMCs cultured without peptide, collected before COVID-19 vaccination. The origin of the receptors is a human donor who received a COVID-19 vaccine.

J is TRBJ2-2 and V is TRBV5-4, with 10 bases matching TRBD2. CDR1 is SGHNT and CDR2 is YYREEE in the germline V gene (reference sequence). With V trimmed by 3 bases and J by 1 base, 3 bases remained unmatched. This CDR3 has 16 amino acids. The CDR3 nucleotides read TGTGCCAGCAGCTCTCGACTAGCGGGGAACACCGGGGAGCTGTTTTTT. This encodes CASSSRLAGNTGELFF.

The chain joins TRBV27 to TRBJ1-2; the match to TRBD1 covers 10 bases. This CDR3 region has 18 residues. CDR1 and CDR2 from the germline V gene are MNHEY and SMNVEV (reference sequence). With V trimmed by 5 bases and J by 4 bases, 16 bases remained unmatched. The CDR3 spells CASSQLPGTGVQVYGYTF. The CDR3 nucleotides read TGTGCCAGCAGTCAACTCCCCGGGACAGGGGTTCAGGTCTATGGCTACACCTTC.

J is TRBJ1-3 and V is TRBV4-2; D is perhaps TRBD1 (6 bases). The germline V gene has CDR1 LGHNA and CDR2 YNFKEQ. CDR3 size: 17 residues. Between the trimmed V and J ends, which lost 4 bases and 1 base, there was a span of 17 bases. The CDR3, as DNA: TGTGCCAGCAGCCCTGAGGGGGGTTCTCTTTCTGGAAACACCATATATTTT. Translation: CASSPEGGSLSGNTIYF.

In this sample, this clone turned up a few times. The chain's CDR3 is CASSPAASYEQYF. The CDR3 DNA follows: TGCGCCAGCAGCCCCGCAGCGTCCTACGAGCAGTACTTC. The chain recombines TRBV5-1 with TRBJ2-7; D remains unclear. The CDR3 is 13 amino acids. V was trimmed by 4 bases and J by 1 base, leaving 9 bases between them. CDR1 SGHRS and CDR2 YFSETQ come from the germline V gene.

V usage is TRBV28 and J usage is TRBJ1-5; 9 bases align to TRBD1. CDR1 is MDHEN and CDR2 is SYDVKM in the germline V gene. Unmatched junction bases numbered 17, after V lost 8 bases and J lost 0 bases. The length of the CDR3 is 19 residues. This chain's CDR3 is CASGVPGQGALYSNQPQHF. CDR3 bases: TGTGCCAGCGGAGTACCGGGACAGGGAGCCCTATATAGCAATCAGCCCCAGCATTTT.

The CDR3 bases are TGTGCCATCAGCCTCGCCCAGGAGAACACTGAAGCTTTCTTT. The encoded protein is CAISLAQENTEAFF. The chain recombines TRBV10-3 with TRBJ1-1; D is unresolved. Germline V gives CDR1 ENHRY, CDR2 SYGVKD. This CDR3 has 14 amino acids. With 6 bases removed from V and 1 base from J, the gap between germline ends came to 12 bases.

V and J are TRBV6-2 or TRBV6-3 and TRBJ2-7, with D possibly being TRBD1 or TRBD2 (5 bases each). The CDR3 totals 15 residues. Germline-derived CDR1 and CDR2 are MNHEY and SVGEGT. The germline V and J ends were trimmed by 6 bases and 2 bases, with 17 bases remaining between them. CDR3 sequence: CASRPPGRKTYEQYF. CDR3 DNA: TGTGCCAGCAGGCCTCCGGGACGAAAAACCTACGAGCAGTACTTC.

The chain links TRBV12-5 to TRBJ2-1; TRBD2 agrees at 8 bases. The ends lost 0 bases at V and 8 bases at J; junction bases unmatched: 18. The CDR3 runs to 19 residues. CDR1 is LGHNT, CDR2 FRNRAP, per germline. Here the CDR3 DNA reads TGTGCTAGTGGTTTGGTAGCTCGGGGGGGTCTGAGGGGAGTCGATGAGCAGTTCTTC. It specifies CASGLVARGGLRGVDEQFF.

The chain recombines TRBV27 with TRBJ1-2; D call uncertain. Germline V gene lookup returns CDR1 MNHEY and CDR2 SMNVEV (reference sequence). This CDR3 has 14 amino acids. Trimming took 1 base from V and 3 from J, leaving 9 bases between them. The DNA of the CDR3 is TGTGCCAGCAGTTTATTGTACGGATACTATGGCTACACCTTC. Its translation is CASSLLYGYYGYTF.

The genes are TRBV3-1 (or the pseudogene TRBV3-2) and TRBJ2-5, with 8 bases matching TRBD2. Germline CDR1 and CDR2: LGHDT and YNNKEL (reference sequence). V trimming: 3 bases; J trimming: 4 bases; junction bases outside the gene matches: 10. The CDR3 length is 16 residues. The CDR3 loop reads CASSHAGGRPRETQYF. Written as DNA, the CDR3 is TGTGCCAGCAGCCACGCGGGCGGGAGGCCCAGAGAGACCCAGTACTTC.

V gene TRBV5-6 combines with J gene TRBJ2-1, with TRBD1 matching over 10 bases. The CDR3 consists of 17 residues. The V segment lost 6 bases and the J segment 7 bases; nucleotides outside the gene matches: 16. From germline, CDR1 is SGHDT and CDR2 YYEEEE. In DNA, the CDR3 is TGTGCCAGCATGGGACAGGGGAGATCTATTAGCGGTAATGAGCAGTTCTTC. Protein product: CASMGQGRSISGNEQFF.

This clone came up a few times. This chain links TRBV6-5 with TRBJ2-7; no reliable D call. Looked up from germline, CDR1 is MNHEY and CDR2 is SVGAGI. The length of the CDR3 is 13 residues. V was pared by 6 bases and J by 0 bases, with 9 bases between. CDR3: CASRSPSSYEQYF. CDR3 coding DNA: TGTGCCAGCAGATCGCCCAGCTCCTACGAGCAGTACTTC.

The chain employs TRBV4-2 and TRBJ1-4, with D perhaps matching TRBD1 (6 bases). Germline CDR1 and CDR2: LGHNA and YNFKEQ. CDR3 length: 16 residues. The ends were cut back, 2 bases at V and 0 bases at J, with 10 bases in the middle. The CDR3 here is CASSQPGTTTNEKLFF. In DNA, the CDR3 is TGTGCCAGCAGCCAACCTGGGACAACAACTAATGAAAAACTGTTTTTT.

V usage is TRBV5-1 and J usage is TRBJ1-5; D is perhaps TRBD1 (5 bases). Germline CDR1 and CDR2: SGHRS and YFSETQ. V shed 4 bases and J shed 5 bases, with 13 bases lying between them. The CDR3 is made up of 14 amino acids. The CDR3: CASSPGGVDQPQHF. The CDR3 nucleotides are TGCGCCAGCAGCCCCGGAGGGGTGGATCAGCCCCAGCATTTT.

V gene TRBV12-3 or TRBV12-4 combines with J gene TRBJ1-5; the D is unclear. This CDR3 is 13 amino acids long. V was shortened by 6 bases and J by 3 bases, with 9 bases between the two germline ends. CDR3 amino acids: CASSTSNNQPQHF. The CDR3, as DNA: TGTGCCAGCAGCACTAGTAACAATCAGCCCCAGCATTTT.

The genes are TRBV10-3 and TRBJ1-5, with TRBD1 identical over 9 bases. The V gene's germline CDR1 is ENHRY and CDR2 SYGVKD. With 10 bases clipped from V and 3 bases from J, the junction kept 7 bases outside the gene matches. This CDR3 is built from 14 residues. The CDR3 reads CATSRDRDNQPQHF. In DNA form, the CDR3 reads TGTGCCACGTCCCGGGACAGGGACAATCAGCCCCAGCATTTT.

The chain joins TRBV19 to TRBJ2-4; TRBD1 aligns across 7 bases. The CDR3 loop spans 15 amino acids. The germline CDR1 and CDR2 sequences are LNHDA and SQIVND (reference sequence). Unmatched junction bases numbered 4, after V lost 3 bases and J lost 2 bases. The chain's CDR3 is CASSIPTGTKNIQYF. In DNA form, the CDR3 reads TGTGCCAGTAGTATTCCGACAGGGACCAAAAACATTCAGTACTTC. The whole variable domain, filled in from reference TRBV19 and TRBJ2-4, reads DGGITQSPKYLFRKEGQNVTLSCEQNLNHDAMYWYRQDPGQGLRLIYYSQIVNDFQKGDIAEGYSVSREKKESFPLTVTSAQKNPTAFYLCASSIPTGTKNIQYFGAGTRLSVL.

The rearrangement joins TRBV28 to TRBJ2-3; D not resolved. The CDR3 spans 14 residues. CDR1 and CDR2 (germline): MDHEN, SYDVKM. The V end lost 1 base, the J end lost 8 bases, and 13 bases lay between the germline ends. As DNA, the CDR3 is TGTGCCAGCAGTTTATCATACGGAATCCCTACGCAGTATTTT. Its translation is CASSLSYGIPTQYF.

V and J are TRBV5-4 and TRBJ2-2; D may be TRBD1 or TRBD2 (5 bases each). Looked up from germline, CDR1 is SGHNT and CDR2 is YYREEE (reference sequence). The CDR3 covers 14 residues. Trimming took off 0 bases at V and 6 bases at J, with 9 bases between the two ends. The CDR3, as DNA: TGTGCCAGCAGCTTGGGTCTGGGGGCCGGGGAGCTGTTTTTT. It translates to CASSLGLGAGELFF.

The genes are TRBV9 and TRBJ2-5; D remains unclear. CDR1 is SGDLS, CDR2 YYNGEE, per germline. The CDR3 loop spans 15 amino acids. V lost 0 bases and J lost 3, with 12 bases in between. This chain's CDR3 is CASSVAQRAEETQYF. The CDR3 DNA reads TGTGCCAGCAGCGTAGCTCAACGGGCAGAAGAGACCCAGTACTTC.

The CDR3 spells CASTPGTSIYEQYF. The CDR3 nucleotides are TGCGCCAGCACCCCCGGGACCTCAATCTACGAGCAGTACTTC. V usage is TRBV5-1 and J usage is TRBJ2-7; D is perhaps TRBD1 or TRBD2 (5 bases each). Germline lookup yields CDR1 SGHRS and CDR2 YFSETQ. Trimming removed 6 bases from V and 3 bases from J, with 16 bases in between. This CDR3 has 14 amino acids.

The chain carries TRBV7-8 and TRBJ2-3; tentatively, D is TRBD1 (5 bases). V was clipped by 1 base and J by 4 bases, with 9 bases between them. The CDR3 has 14 amino acids. Germline V gives CDR1 SGHVS, CDR2 FQNEAQ. Written as DNA, the CDR3 is TGTGCCAGCAGCTTAGTAGCAGGGTCAGATACGCAGTATTTT. Protein sequence: CASSLVAGSDTQYF.

The genes are TRBV6-5 and TRBJ1-1; D is perhaps TRBD1 (5 bases). The ends were cut back, 5 bases at V and 2 bases at J, with 9 bases in the middle. From germline, CDR1 is MNHEY and CDR2 SVGAGI. This CDR3 spans 13 amino acids. The CDR3 spells CASSLDSNTEAFF. CDR3 coding DNA: TGTGCCAGCAGTCTCGACAGTAACACTGAAGCTTTCTTT.

This clone was found once. This chain's CDR3 is CASSPKGQNYGYTF. The CDR3 bases are TGTGCCAGCTCACCTAAGGGACAGAACTATGGCTACACCTTC. The rearrangement joins TRBV18 to TRBJ1-2, with 7 bases that match TRBD1. With V trimmed by 3 bases and J by 2 bases, 3 bases remained unmatched. The CDR3 sequence is 14 residues long. Germline assignment: CDR1 KGHSH and CDR2 LQKENI.

This chain uses TRBV7-2 with TRBJ2-5, with TRBD2 matching 8 bases. CDR1 is SGHTA and CDR2 is FQGNSA in the germline V gene. The J segment lost 5 bases and the V segment lost 6 bases, leaving 14 bases of the junction unmatched. The CDR3 has 16 residues. Here the CDR3 DNA reads TGTGCCAGCAGGTTGTTTGCGGGGGGAGGTCCGGAGACCCAGTACTTC. It translates to CASRLFAGGGPETQYF.

The chain joins TRBV15 to TRBJ1-2, with 8 bases fitting TRBD1. The CDR3 is 16 amino acids. Germline V CDR1 and CDR2: LNHNV, YYDKDF (reference sequence). J lost 7 bases, V lost 3 bases, and 13 bases had no gene match. The CDR3 is CATSRVPGQVLFGYTF. The CDR3 DNA follows: TGTGCCACCAGCAGGGTACCGGGACAGGTACTTTTTGGCTACACCTTC. Looking up the rest from reference TRBV15 and TRBJ1-2 gives the full variable domain: DAMVIQNPRYQVTQFGKPVTLSCSQTLNHNVMYWYQQKSSQAPKLLFHYYDKDFNNEADTPDNFQSRRPNTSFCFLDIRSPGLGDTAMYLCATSRVPGQVLFGYTFGSGTRLTVV.

The chain employs TRBV28 and TRBJ2-3; TRBD2 matches at 8 bases. The V gene's germline CDR1 is MDHEN and CDR2 SYDVKM. CDR3 length equals 16 residues. With V trimmed by 1 base and J by 5 bases, 8 bases remained unmatched. CDR3 loop: CASSLSGGLSQDTQYF. CDR3 bases: TGTGCCAGCAGTTTATCGGGGGGGCTCTCACAAGATACGCAGTATTTT.

CDR3 region: CASSTDFQRGREQFF. The CDR3 DNA follows: TGCGCCAGCAGCACGGACTTCCAACGTGGACGGGAGCAGTTCTTC. V is TRBV5-1 and J is TRBJ2-1; D might be TRBD2 (5 bases). V was shortened by 4 bases and J by 10 bases, with 21 bases between the two germline ends. The CDR3 covers 15 residues. Germline loops: CDR1 SGHRS, CDR2 YFSETQ.

This CDR3 is CASSQYIGGCDSSEEQYF. The CDR3, as DNA: TGTGCCAGCAGCCAATATATAGGAGGGTGCGATTCATCCGAAGAGCAGTACTTC. The gene calls are TRBV3-1 (or the pseudogene TRBV3-2) and TRBJ2-7; perhaps TRBD2 as D (6 bases). This CDR3 is 18 amino acids long. Trimming took 2 bases from V and 7 from J, leaving 27 bases between them. Germline V lookup: CDR1 LGHDT, CDR2 YNNKEL (reference sequence).

The gene calls are TRBV6-5 and TRBJ2-3; perhaps TRBD2 as D (6 bases). CDR1 is MNHEY, CDR2 SVGAGI, per germline. CDR3 length: 13 residues. Trimming stripped 6 bases from V and 5 bases from J, with 12 bases between. In nucleotides, the CDR3 is TGTGCCAGCAGCCGACTAGGGAGAGATACGCAGTATTTT. Translating it yields CASSRLGRDTQYF.

The rearrangement joins TRBV7-2 to TRBJ1-2, with D perhaps TRBD1 (6 bases). The CDR3 spans 14 residues. V was shortened by 5 bases and J by 1 base, with 11 bases between the two germline ends. Germline assignment: CDR1 SGHTA and CDR2 FQGNSA. The CDR3 here is CASSPDRINYGYTF. The CDR3 DNA reads as TGTGCCAGCAGCCCCGACAGGATTAACTATGGCTACACCTTC.